The present T cell receptor (beta chain) was sequenced within a study of human T cells and chemical hapten exposure (dated by TCRdb to the early 2020s). About the investigation overall: Libraries were pooled for sequencing, and per-sample TCR yields varied mainly because of small differences in library volumes within the pool. In alopecia patients, the study followed how the peripheral blood TCR repertoire changed in vivo over primary and secondary sensitization to diphenylcyclopropenone (DPC), a hapten. Both TCR alpha and TCR beta chains were sequenced from each blood RNA sample. Study-wide conclusions, independent of this receptor: Repeated subsampling changed both the strength of the expansion versus patch-test correlation and the threshold at which the correlation became significant. DPC sensitization did not change the number of TCRs with a frequency above 1 in 1000, and there was no evidence of changes in global repertoire structure.

Total RNA was extracted from unfractionated whole blood collected in Tempus Blood RNA tubes. About 5 healthy volunteers served as TCR sequencing controls and were bled at day 0, 2 weeks and 6 weeks. In its sample, this clonotype was seen a few times. Its antigen is still unknown. Base qualities are not at hand, and no much larger clone is one base apart. V has 2 bases trimmed and J has 4 bases trimmed; junction bases matching no gene number 2. From the cysteine up to the phenylalanine, the CDR3 has a length of 15 residues. Of all the DNA, just the CDR3 is kept, 45 bases in frame from base 1. The CDR1 and CDR2 encoded by the germline V gene (reference sequence) are LGHDT and YNNKEL. Library method: 5' RACE. Instrument on record: Illumina MiSeq. During library preparation, unique molecular identifiers were attached to individual cDNA molecules so that TCRs could be counted quantitatively and reproducibly. For the original study's pipeline: Samples had a median of roughly 99,000 TCRs, with a range from roughly 20,000 to 700,000. V, J and CDR3 annotation of the TCR reads was performed with the Decombinator software suite. Every sample was subsampled to the same number of TCRs (28,000) for the PS versus PT1 abundance plots. TCRs were defined as expanded if absent before sensitization and observed at least eight times at the 2-week time point. TCRdb reworked the public reads: Q25 trimming with fastp, MiXCR clone assembly, productive beta chains retained. Identical CDR3 proteins give one entry, which carries the most common genes and DNA. The V and J calls reflect TCRdb's pipeline rather than the authors' work. The sample table shows 120,000 to 150,000 distinct CDR3 sequences, and around 4.1% are seen once. The ten largest clones represent over 1.2% of the sample.

This receptor was obtained from a female donor in good health. The chain employs TRBV3-1 and TRBJ2-3; 11 bases in between match TRBD1. The DNA sequence is as follows: TGTGCCAGCAGCCAAAGGACAGGGGGCCCAGATACGCAGTATTTT. Its protein product is CASSQRTGGPDTQYF.